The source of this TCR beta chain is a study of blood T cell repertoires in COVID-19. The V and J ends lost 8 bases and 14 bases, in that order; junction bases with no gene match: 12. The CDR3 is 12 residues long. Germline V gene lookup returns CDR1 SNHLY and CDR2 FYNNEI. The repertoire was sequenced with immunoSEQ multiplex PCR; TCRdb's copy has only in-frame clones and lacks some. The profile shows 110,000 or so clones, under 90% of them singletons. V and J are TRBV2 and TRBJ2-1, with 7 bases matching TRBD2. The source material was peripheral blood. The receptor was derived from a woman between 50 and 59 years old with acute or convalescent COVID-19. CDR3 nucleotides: TGTGCCAGCCTTTGGACTTTGGGGGGGGAGTTCTTC. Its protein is CASLWTLGGEFF.